This T cell receptor (beta chain) was found in a study of shared clonotypes between healthy human individuals. Terminally differentiated effector memory CD45RA+ cells were excluded from the naive CD8 cells, which were CD45RO-negative and positively selected for CCR7. Notes on the study in general: Though the depth was large, rarefaction showed that sorted-subset sequencing was incomplete.

Assay used: immunoSEQ multiplex PCR; TCRdb lists only in-frame clones, some missing. The table includes roughly 2.1 million clones, just over 90% detected once. With regard to this clone: Its antigen is unknown.

Germline-derived CDR1 and CDR2 are MNHEY and SVGAGI. There are 15 residues in the CDR3. Trimming shortened V by 6 bases and J by 7 bases, and 19 bases separated the two germline ends. This chain uses TRBV6-5 with TRBJ2-1, with D perhaps being TRBD1 or TRBD2 (5 bases each). The material sequenced was naive CD8+ T cells from PBMCs. This receptor was obtained from a man between 18 and 29 years old in good health. Some clones in this sample may be carry-over from other donors' samples. The CDR3 sequence is CASSNTGPITNEQFF. CDR3 nucleotide sequence: TGTGCCAGCAGCAATACGGGACCGATAACAAATGAGCAGTTCTTC.